A single T cell receptor (beta chain) is shown here with its context. No antigen is known for it. The identical CDR3 is also encoded by other nucleotide sequences in the sample. Method: immunoSEQ multiplex PCR; TCRdb's copy keeps in-frame clones and lacks some. Here the sample spans hundreds of thousands of clones, around 74% being singletons. V was shortened by 1 base and J by 11 bases, with 9 bases between the two germline ends. The CDR3 contains 11 residues. Germline-derived CDR1 and CDR2 are SGHRS and YFSETQ. These data come from a study of shared clonotypes between healthy human individuals. Whole-study results and caveats: Donors were few, which limited the genetic and exposure-history diversity represented. Non-shared clonotypes displayed generation probabilities falling below those of clonotypes present in all four donors.

The V gene is TRBV5-1, the J gene TRBJ1-1; unclear D gene. Material: memory CD4+ T cells sorted from blood. The subset: CD45RA-negative fraction. This TCR derives from a woman aged 25 to 39 in good health. The DNA of the CDR3 is TGCGCCAGCAGCTTGTTCGGTGAGGCTTTCTTT. As protein: CASSLFGEAFF.